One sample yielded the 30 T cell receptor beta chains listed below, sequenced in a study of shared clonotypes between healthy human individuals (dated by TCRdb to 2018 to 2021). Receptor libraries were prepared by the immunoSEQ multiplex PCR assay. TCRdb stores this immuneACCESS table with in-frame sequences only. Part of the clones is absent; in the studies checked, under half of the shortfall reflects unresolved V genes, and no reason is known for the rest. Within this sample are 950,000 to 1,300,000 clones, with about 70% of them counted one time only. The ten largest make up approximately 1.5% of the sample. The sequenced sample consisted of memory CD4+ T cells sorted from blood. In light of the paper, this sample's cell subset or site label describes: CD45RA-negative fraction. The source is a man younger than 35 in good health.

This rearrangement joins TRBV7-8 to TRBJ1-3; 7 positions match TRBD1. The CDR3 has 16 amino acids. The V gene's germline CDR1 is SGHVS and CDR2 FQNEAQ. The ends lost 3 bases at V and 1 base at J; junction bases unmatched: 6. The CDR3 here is CASSFDRVTSGNTIYF. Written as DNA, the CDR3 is TGTGCCAGCAGCTTTGACAGGGTGACTTCTGGAAACACCATATATTTT.

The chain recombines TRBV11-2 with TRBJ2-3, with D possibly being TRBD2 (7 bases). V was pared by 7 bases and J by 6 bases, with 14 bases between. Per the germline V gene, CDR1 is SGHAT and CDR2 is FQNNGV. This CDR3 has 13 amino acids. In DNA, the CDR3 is TGTGCCAGCACCATAGGGGGGGGTGATACGCAGTATTTT. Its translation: CASTIGGGDTQYF.

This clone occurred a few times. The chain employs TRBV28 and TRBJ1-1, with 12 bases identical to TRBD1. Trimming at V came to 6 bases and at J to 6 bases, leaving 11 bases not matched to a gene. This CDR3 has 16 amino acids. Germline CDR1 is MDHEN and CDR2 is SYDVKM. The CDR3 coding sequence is TGTGCCAGCAGGCCTTCCTCGGGACAGGGGGCCTCTGAAGCTTTCTTT. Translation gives CASRPSSGQGASEAFF. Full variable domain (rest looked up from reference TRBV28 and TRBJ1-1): DVKVTQSSRYLVKRTGEKVFLECVQDMDHENMFWYRQDPGLGLRLIYFSYDVKMKEKGDIPEGYSVSREKKERFSLILESASTNQTSMYLCASRPSSGQGASEAFFGQGTRLTVV.

Written as DNA, the CDR3 is TGTGCCAGCAGCCGGACAGGGGGCATCGACGAGCAGTACTTC. Translated, it gives CASSRTGGIDEQYF. The chain carries TRBV7-3 and TRBJ2-7, with TRBD1 identical over 11 bases. In germline, CDR1 is SGHTA, CDR2 FQGTGA. The V and J ends lost 5 bases and 5 bases, in that order; junction bases with no gene match: 5. CDR3 length: 14 residues.

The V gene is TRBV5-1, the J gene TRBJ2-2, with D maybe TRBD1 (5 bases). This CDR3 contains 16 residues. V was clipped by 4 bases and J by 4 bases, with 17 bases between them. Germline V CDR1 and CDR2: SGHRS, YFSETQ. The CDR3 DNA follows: TGCGCCAGCAGCCTGGGGCCGAGCTTTCCCACCGGGGAGCTGTTTTTT. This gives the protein CASSLGPSFPTGELFF.

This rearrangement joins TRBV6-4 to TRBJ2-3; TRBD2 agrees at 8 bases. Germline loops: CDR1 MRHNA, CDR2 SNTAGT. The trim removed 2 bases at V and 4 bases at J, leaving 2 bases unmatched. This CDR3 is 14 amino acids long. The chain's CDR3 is CASSDAAGADTQYF. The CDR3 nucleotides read TGTGCCAGCAGTGACGCAGCGGGAGCAGATACGCAGTATTTT.

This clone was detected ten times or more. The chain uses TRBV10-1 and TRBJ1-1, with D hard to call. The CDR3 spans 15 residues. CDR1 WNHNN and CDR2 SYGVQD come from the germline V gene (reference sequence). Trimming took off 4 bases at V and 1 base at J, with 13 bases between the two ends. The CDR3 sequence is CASSGAQKGNTEAFF. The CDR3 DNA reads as TGCGCCAGCAGTGGGGCCCAGAAAGGGAACACTGAAGCTTTCTTT.

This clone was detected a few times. The chain's CDR3 is CASSPDSHTEAFF. The CDR3 DNA reads TGTGCCAGCTCACCGGACAGTCACACTGAAGCTTTCTTT. This chain connects TRBV18 to TRBJ1-1; a weak D match, TRBD1 (6 bases). Germline V gene sequence: CDR1 KGHSH, CDR2 LQKENI. The CDR3 spans 13 residues. V was pared by 3 bases and J by 3 bases, with 8 bases between.

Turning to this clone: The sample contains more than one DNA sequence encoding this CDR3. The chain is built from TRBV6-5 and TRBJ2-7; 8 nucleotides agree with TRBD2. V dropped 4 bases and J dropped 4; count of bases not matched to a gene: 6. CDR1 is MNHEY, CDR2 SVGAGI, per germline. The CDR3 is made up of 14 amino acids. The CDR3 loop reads CASSLAGTSYEQYF. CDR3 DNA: TGTGCCAGCAGTTTAGCGGGGACTTCGTACGAGCAGTACTTC.

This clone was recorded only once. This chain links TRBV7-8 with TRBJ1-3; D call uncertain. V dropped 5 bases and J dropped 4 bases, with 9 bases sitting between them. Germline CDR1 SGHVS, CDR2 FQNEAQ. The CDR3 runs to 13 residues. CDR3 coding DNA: TGTGCCAGCAGCACGGTCAGAGGAAACACCATATATTTT. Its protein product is CASSTVRGNTIYF.

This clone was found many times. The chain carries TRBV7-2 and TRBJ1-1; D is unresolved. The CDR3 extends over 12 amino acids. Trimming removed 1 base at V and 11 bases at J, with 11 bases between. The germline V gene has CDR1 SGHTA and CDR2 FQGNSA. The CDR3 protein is CASSLDRGRAFF. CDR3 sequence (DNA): TGTGCCAGCAGCTTAGATCGCGGGAGGGCTTTCTTT.

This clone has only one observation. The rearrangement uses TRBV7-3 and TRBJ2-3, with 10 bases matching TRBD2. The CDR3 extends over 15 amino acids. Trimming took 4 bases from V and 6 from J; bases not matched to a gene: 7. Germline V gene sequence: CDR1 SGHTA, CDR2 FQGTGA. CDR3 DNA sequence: TGTGCCAGCAGCTCCATAGCGGGGGGCCAGGATACGCAGTATTTT. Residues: CASSSIAGGQDTQYF.

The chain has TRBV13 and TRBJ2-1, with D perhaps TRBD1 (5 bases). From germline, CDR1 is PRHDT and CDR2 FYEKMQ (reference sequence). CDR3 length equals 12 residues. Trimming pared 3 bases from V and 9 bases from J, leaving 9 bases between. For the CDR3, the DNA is TGTGCCAGCAGCTTCAGGGTCGGTGAGCAGTTCTTC. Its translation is CASSFRVGEQFF.

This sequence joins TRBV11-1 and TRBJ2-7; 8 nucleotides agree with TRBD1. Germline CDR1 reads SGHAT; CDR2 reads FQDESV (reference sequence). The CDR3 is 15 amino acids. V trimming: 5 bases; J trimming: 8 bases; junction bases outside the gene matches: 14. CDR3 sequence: CASSARQGTSNKQYF. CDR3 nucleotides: TGTGCCAGCAGCGCCCGACAGGGGACATCGAACAAGCAGTACTTC.

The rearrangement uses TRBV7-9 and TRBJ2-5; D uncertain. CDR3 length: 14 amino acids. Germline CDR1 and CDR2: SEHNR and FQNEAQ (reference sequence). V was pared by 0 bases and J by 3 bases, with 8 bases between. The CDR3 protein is CASSLAEAKETQYF. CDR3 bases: TGTGCCAGCAGCTTAGCGGAAGCCAAAGAGACCCAGTACTTC. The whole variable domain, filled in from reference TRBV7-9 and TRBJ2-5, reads DTGVSQNPRHKITKRGQNVTFRCDPISEHNRLYWYRQTLGQGPEFLTYFQNEAQLEKSRLLSDRFSAERPKGSFSTLEIQRTEQGDSAMYLCASSLAEAKETQYFGPGTRLLVL.

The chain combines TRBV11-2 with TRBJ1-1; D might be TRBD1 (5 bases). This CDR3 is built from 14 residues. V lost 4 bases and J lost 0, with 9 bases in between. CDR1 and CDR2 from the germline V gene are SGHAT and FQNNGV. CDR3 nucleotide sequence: TGTGCCAGCAGCTCGGAGGGGCTGAACACTGAAGCTTTCTTT. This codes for CASSSEGLNTEAFF.

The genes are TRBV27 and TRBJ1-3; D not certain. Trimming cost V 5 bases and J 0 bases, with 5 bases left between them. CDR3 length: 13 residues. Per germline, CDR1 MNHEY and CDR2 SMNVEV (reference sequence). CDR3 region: CASSQISGNTIYF. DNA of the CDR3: TGTGCCAGCAGTCAAATCTCTGGAAACACCATATATTTT.

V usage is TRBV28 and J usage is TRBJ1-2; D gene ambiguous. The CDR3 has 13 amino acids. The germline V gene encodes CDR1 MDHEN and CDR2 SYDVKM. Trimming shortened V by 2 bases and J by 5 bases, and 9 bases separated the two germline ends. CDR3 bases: TGTGCCAGCAGTTTAGCGGGGTATTATGGCTACACCTTC. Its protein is CASSLAGYYGYTF.

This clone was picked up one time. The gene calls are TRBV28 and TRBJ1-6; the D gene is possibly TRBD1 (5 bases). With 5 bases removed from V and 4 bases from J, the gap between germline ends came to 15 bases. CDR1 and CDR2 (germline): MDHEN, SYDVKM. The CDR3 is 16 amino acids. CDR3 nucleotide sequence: TGTGCCAGCAGTCAGGGTGATACGGCTTATAATTCACCCCTCCACTTT. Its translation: CASSQGDTAYNSPLHF.

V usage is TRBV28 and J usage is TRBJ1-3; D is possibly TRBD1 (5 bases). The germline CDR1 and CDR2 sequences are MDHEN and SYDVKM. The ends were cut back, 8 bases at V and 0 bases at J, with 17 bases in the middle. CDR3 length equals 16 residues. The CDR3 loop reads CASEGAAGGSGNTIYF. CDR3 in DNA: TGTGCCAGCGAAGGGGCGGCGGGCGGCTCTGGAAACACCATATATTTT.

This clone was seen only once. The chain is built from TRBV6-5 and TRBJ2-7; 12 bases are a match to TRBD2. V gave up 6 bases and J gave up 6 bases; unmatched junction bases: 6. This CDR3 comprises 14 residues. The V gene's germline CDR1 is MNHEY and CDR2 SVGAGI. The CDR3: CASRRLAGEREQYF. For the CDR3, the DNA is TGTGCCAGCAGAAGACTAGCGGGGGAACGCGAGCAGTACTTC.

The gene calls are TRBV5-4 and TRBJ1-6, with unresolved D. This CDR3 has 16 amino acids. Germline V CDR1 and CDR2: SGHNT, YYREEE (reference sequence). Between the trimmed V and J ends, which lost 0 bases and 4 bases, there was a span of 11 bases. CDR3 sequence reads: CASSLGGLGYNSPLHF. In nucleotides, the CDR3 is TGTGCCAGCAGCTTGGGTGGGTTGGGATATAATTCACCCCTCCACTTT.

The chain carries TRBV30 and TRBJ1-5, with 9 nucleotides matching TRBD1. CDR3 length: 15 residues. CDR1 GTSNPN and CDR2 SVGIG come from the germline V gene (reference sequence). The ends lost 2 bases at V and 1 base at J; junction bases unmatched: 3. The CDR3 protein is CAWSTGTGSNQPQHF. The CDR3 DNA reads TGTGCCTGGAGTACCGGGACAGGGAGCAATCAGCCCCAGCATTTT.

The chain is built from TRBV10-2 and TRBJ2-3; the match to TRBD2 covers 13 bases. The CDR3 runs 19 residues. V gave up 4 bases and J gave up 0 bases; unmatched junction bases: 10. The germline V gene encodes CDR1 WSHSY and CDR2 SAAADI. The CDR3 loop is CASSVTSGRAHQSTDTQYF. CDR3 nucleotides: TGCGCCAGCAGTGTTACTAGCGGGAGGGCCCATCAAAGCACAGATACGCAGTATTTT.

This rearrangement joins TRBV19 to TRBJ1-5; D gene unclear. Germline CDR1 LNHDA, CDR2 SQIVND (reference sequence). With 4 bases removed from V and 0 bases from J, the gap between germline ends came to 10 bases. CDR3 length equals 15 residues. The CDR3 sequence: CASSSGPYSNQPQHF. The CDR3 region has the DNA TGTGCCAGTAGTAGTGGTCCTTATAGCAATCAGCCCCAGCATTTT. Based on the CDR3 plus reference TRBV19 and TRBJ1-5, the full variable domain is DGGITQSPKYLFRKEGQNVTLSCEQNLNHDAMYWYRQDPGQGLRLIYYSQIVNDFQKGDIAEGYSVSREKKESFPLTVTSAQKNPTAFYLCASSSGPYSNQPQHFGDGTRLSIL.

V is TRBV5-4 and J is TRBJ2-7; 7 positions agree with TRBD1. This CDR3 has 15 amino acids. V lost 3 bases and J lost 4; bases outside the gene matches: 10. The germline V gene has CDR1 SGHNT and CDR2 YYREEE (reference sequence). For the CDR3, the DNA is TGTGCCAGCAGCTCCGGACAGGTCAAGCAATACGAGCAGTACTTC. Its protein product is CASSSGQVKQYEQYF.

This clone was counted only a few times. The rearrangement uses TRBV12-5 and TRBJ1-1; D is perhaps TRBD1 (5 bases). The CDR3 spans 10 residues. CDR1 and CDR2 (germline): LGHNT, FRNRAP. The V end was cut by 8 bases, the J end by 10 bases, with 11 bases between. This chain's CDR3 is CASNSGGAFF. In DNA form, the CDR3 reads TGTGCTAGTAATTCGGGGGGAGCTTTCTTT.

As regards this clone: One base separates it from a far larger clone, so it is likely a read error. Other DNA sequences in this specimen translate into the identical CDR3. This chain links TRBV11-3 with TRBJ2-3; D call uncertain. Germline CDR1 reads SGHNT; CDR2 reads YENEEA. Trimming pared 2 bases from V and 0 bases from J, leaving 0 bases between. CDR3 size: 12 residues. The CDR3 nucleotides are TGTGCCAGCAGCTTAAGCACAGATACGCAGTATTTT. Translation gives CASSLSTDTQYF.

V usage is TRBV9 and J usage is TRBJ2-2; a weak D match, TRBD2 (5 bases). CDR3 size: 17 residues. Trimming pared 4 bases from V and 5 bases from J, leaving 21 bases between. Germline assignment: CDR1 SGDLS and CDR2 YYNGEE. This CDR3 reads CASSLEAGVMGTGELFF. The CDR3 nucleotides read TGTGCCAGCAGCCTAGAAGCCGGGGTGATGGGGACCGGGGAGCTGTTTTTT.

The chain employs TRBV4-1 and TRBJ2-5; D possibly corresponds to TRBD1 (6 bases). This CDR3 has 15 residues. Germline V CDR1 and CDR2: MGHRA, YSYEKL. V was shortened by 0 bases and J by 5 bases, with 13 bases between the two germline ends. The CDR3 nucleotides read TGCGCCAGCAGCCAAGACCCCACAGGGCTGGAGACCCAGTACTTC. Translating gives CASSQDPTGLETQYF.